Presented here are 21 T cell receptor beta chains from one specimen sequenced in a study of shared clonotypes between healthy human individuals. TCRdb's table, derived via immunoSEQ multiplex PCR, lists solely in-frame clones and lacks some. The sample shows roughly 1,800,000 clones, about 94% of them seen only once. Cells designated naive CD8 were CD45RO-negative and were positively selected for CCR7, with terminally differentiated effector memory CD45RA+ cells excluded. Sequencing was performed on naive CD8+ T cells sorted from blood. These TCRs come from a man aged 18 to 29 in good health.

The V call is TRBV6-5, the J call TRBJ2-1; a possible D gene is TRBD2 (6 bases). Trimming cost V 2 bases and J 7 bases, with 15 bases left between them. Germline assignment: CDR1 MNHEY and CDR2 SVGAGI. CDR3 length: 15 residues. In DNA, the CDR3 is TGTGCCAGCAGTTACGGCCATCCCGGGGGAAATGAGCAGTTCTTC. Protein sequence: CASSYGHPGGNEQFF.

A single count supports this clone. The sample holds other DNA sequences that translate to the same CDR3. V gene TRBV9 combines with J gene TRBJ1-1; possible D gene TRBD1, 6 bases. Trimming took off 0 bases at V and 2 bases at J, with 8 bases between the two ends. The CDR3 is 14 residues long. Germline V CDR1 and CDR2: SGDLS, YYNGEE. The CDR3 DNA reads TGTGCCAGCAGCGTAGCAGGGGCAAACACTGAAGCTTTCTTT. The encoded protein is CASSVAGANTEAFF.

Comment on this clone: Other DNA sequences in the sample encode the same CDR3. CDR3 coding DNA: TGTGCCAGCAGCTTGGGGCGGAATGAGCAGTTCTTC. This gives the protein CASSLGRNEQFF. The J gene is TRBJ2-1, the V gene TRBV5-6; D not resolved. Germline V gene data show CDR1 as SGHDT and CDR2 as YYEEEE. The CDR3 loop spans 12 amino acids. Deletions cut 0 bases from V and 7 bases from J, with 5 bases between.

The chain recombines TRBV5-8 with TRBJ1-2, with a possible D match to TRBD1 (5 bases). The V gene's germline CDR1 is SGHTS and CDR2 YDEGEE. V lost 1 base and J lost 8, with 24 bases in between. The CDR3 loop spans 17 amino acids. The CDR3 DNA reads TGTGCCAGCAGCTTGATTTCGGCAGGGACCTTCGTCTGGGGCTACACCTTC. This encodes CASSLISAGTFVWGYTF.

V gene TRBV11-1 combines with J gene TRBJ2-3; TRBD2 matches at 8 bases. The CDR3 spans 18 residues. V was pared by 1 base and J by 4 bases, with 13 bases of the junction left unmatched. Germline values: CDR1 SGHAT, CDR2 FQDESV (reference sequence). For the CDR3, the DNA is TGTGCCAGCAGCTTAGGCCTAGCGGGCCCCACGGTCCCAGATACGCAGTATTTT. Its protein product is CASSLGLAGPTVPDTQYF. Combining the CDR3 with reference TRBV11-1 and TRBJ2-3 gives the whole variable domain EAEVAQSPRYKITEKSQAVAFWCDPISGHATLYWYRQILGQGPELLVQFQDESVVDDSQLPKDRFSAERLKGVDSTLKIQPAELGDSAMYLCASSLGLAGPTVPDTQYFGPGTRLTVL.

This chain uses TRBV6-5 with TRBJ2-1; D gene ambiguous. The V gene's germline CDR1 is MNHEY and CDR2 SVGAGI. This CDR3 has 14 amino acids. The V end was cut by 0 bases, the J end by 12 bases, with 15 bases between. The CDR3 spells CASSYSSPAVGQFF. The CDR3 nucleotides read TGTGCCAGCAGTTACTCGAGCCCGGCAGTCGGGCAGTTCTTC.

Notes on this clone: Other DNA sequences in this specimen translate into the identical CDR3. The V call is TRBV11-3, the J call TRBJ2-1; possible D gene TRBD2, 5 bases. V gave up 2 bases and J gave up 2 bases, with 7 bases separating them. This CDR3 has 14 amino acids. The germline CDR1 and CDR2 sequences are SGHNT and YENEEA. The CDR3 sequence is CASSLRGTYNEQFF. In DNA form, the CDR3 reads TGTGCCAGCAGCTTACGGGGTACCTACAATGAGCAGTTCTTC.

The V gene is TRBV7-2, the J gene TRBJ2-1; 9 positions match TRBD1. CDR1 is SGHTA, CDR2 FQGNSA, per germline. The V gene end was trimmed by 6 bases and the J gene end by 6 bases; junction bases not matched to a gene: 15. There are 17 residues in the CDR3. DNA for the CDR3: TGTGCCAGCAGTATAAATGCGGGGACAGGGCACGGCAATGAGCAGTTCTTC. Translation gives CASSINAGTGHGNEQFF.

The CDR3: CASSLEPSVEAFF. For the CDR3, the DNA is TGCGCCAGCAGCTTGGAACCGTCAGTTGAAGCTTTCTTT. V and J are TRBV5-1 and TRBJ1-1, with D unclear. This CDR3 is 13 amino acids long. CDR1 and CDR2 from the germline V gene are SGHRS and YFSETQ. V was shortened by 0 bases and J by 7 bases, with 10 bases between the two germline ends.

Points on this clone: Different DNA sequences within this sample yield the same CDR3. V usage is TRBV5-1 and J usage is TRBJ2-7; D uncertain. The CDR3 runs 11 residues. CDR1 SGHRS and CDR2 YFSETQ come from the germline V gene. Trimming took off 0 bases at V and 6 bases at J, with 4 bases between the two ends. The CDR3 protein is CASSLGLEQYF. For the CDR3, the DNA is TGCGCCAGCAGCTTGGGGCTCGAGCAGTACTTC. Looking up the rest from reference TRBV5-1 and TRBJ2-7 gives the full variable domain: KAGVTQTPRYLIKTRGQQVTLSCSPISGHRSVSWYQQTPGQGLQFLFEYFSETQRNKGNFPGRFSGRQFSNSRSEMNVSTLELGDSALYLCASSLGLEQYFGPGTRLTVT.

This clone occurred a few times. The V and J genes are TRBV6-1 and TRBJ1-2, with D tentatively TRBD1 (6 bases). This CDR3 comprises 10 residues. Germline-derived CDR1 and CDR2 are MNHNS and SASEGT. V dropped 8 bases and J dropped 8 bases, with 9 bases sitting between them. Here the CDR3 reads CASHREGYTF. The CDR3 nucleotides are TGTGCCAGCCACAGGGAAGGCTACACCTTC.

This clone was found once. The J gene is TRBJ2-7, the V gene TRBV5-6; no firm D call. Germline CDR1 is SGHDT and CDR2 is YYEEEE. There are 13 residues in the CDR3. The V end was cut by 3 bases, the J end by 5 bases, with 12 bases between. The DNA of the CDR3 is TGTGCCAGCAGCTGGTACGAGGTCCACGAGCAGTACTTC. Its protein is CASSWYEVHEQYF.

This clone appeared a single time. This CDR3 is CATSRELRTDSYNEQFF. The CDR3 DNA is TGTGCCACCAGCAGAGAGTTGCGGACAGATTCCTACAATGAGCAGTTCTTC. J is TRBJ2-1 and V is TRBV15; perhaps TRBD1 as D (6 bases). The CDR3 loop spans 17 amino acids. Germline CDR1 LNHNV, CDR2 YYDKDF (reference sequence). Between the trimmed V and J ends, which lost 0 bases and 1 base, there was a span of 13 bases.

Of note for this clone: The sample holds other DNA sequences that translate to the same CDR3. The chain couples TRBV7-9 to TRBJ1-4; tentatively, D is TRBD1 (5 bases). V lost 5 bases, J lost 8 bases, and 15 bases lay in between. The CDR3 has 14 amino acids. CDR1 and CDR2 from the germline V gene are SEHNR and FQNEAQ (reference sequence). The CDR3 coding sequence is TGTGCCAGCAGCCTCGTGGGGGGAAGCGAAAAACTGTTTTTT. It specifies CASSLVGGSEKLFF.

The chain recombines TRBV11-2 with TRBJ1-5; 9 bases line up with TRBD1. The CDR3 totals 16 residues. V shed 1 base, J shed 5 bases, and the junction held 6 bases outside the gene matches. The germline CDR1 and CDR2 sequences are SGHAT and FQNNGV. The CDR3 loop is CASSLADRGIDQPQHF. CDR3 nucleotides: TGTGCCAGCAGCTTAGCGGACAGGGGAATCGATCAGCCCCAGCATTTT.

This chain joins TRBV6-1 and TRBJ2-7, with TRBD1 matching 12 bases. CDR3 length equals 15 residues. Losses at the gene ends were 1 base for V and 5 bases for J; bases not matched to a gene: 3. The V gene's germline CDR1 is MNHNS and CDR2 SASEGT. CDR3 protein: CASSEGGTGGDEQYF. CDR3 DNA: TGTGCCAGCAGTGAAGGTGGGACAGGGGGCGACGAGCAGTACTTC.

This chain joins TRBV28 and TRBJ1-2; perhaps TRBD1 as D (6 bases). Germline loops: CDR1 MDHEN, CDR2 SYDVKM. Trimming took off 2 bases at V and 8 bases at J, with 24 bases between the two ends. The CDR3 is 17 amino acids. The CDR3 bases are TGTGCCAGCAGTTTACCCGTAAACAGGGATGTGGGGAAGGGCTACACCTTC. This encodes CASSLPVNRDVGKGYTF.

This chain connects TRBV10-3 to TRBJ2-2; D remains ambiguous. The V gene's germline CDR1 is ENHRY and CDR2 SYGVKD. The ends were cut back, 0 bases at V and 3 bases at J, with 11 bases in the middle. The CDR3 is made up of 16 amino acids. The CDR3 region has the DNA TGTGCCATCAGTGAGTCCCCCGGCTGGGACACCGGGGAGCTGTTTTTT. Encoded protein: CAISESPGWDTGELFF.

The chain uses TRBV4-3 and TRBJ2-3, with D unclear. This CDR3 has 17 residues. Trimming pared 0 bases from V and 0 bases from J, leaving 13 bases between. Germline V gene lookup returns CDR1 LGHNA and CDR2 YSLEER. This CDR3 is CASSQETVGTSTDTQYF. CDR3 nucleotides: TGCGCCAGCAGCCAAGAAACAGTGGGAACTAGCACAGATACGCAGTATTTT.

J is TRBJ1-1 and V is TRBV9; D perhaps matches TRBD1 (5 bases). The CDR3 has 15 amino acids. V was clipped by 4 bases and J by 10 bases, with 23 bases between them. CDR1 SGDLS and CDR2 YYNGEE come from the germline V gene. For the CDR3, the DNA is TGTGCCAGCAGCTACGAGGGACTCCCCCTCGATGTAGCTTTCTTT. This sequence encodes CASSYEGLPLDVAFF.

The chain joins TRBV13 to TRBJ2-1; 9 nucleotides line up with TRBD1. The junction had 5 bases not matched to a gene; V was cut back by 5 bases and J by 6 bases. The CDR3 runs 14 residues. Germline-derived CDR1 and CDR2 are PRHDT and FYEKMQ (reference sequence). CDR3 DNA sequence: TGTGCCAGCAGCCTCGGGACAGGGTCCAATGAGCAGTTCTTC. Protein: CASSLGTGSNEQFF.